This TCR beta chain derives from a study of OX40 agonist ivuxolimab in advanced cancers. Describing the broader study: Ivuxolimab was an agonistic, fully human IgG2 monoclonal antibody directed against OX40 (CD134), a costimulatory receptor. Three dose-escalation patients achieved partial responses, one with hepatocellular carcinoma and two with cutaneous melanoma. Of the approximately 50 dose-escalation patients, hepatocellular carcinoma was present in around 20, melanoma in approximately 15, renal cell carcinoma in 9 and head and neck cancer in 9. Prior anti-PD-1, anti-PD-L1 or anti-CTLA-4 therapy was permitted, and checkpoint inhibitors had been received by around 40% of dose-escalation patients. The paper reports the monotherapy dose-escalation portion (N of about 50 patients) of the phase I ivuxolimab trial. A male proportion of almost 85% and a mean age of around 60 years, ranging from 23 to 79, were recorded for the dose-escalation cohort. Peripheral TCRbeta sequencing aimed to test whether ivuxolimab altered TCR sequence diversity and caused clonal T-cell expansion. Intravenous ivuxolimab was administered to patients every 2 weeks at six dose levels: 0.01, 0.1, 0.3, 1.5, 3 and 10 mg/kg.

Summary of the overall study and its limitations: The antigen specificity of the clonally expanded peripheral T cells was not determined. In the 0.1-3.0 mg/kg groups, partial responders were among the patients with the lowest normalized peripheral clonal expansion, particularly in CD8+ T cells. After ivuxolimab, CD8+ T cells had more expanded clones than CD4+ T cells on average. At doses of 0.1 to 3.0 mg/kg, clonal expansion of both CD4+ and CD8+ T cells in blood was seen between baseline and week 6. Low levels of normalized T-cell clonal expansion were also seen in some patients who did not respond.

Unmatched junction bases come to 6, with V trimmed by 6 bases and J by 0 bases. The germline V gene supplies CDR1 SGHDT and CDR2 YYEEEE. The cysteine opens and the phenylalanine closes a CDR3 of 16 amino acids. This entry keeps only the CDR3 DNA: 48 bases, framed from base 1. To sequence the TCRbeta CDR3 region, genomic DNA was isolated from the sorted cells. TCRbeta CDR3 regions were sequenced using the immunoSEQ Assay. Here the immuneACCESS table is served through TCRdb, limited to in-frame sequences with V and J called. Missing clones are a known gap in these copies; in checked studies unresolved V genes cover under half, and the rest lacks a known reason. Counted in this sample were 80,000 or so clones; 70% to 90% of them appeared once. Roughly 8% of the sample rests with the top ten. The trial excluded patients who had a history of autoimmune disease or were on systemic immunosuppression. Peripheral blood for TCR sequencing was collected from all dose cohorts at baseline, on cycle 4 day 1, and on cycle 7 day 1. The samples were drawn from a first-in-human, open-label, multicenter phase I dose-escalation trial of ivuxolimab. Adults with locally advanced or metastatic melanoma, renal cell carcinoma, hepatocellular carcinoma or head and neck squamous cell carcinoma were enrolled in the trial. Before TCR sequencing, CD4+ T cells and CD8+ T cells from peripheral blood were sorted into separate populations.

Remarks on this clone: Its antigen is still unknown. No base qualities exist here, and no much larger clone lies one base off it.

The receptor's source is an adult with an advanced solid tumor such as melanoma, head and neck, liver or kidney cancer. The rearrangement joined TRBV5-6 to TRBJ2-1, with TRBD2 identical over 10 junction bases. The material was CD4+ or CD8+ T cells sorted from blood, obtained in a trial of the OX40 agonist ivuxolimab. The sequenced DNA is TGTGCCAGCATCATAGCGGGAGGCCTCTCCTACAATGAGCAGTTCTTC. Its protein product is CASIIAGGLSYNEQFF.